This is a list of T cell receptor beta chains from one sample in a study of blood T cell repertoires in COVID-19. Sequenced by immunoSEQ multiplex PCR; TCRdb stores in-frame clones only, minus some. The table lists roughly 350,000 clones, 88% of them singletons, with about 7% in the top ten. The sample was peripheral blood. The receptors shown here come from a woman aged 70 to 79 with COVID-19, enrolled during active disease. CDR3s include the opening cysteine and the closing phenylalanine or tryptophan. Each record gives: J gene, CDR3 length, D gene, clone size, V gene, CDR3 DNA, CDR3 protein. The D gene is left open where the match is weak. Clone size appears in some rows only: once, few, many, or a class for an expanded clone.

J gene: TRBJ2-1
CDR3 length: 15
D gene: .
clone size: .
V gene: TRBV27
CDR3 DNA: TGTGCCAGCAAGAGTTTGGGGGGGACATACAATGAGCAGTTCTTC
CDR3 protein: CASKSLGGTYNEQFF

J gene: TRBJ2-5
CDR3 length: 13
D gene: .
clone size: .
V gene: TRBV10-3
CDR3 DNA: TGTGCCACCAGTGACTCTTCCGGTGAGACCCAGTACTTC
CDR3 protein: CATSDSSGETQYF

J gene: TRBJ2-5
CDR3 length: 15
D gene: .
clone size: .
V gene: TRBV27
CDR3 DNA: TGTGCCAGCAGTTATAGGGGGACATTTCAAGAGACCCAGTACTTC
CDR3 protein: CASSYRGTFQETQYF

J gene: TRBJ2-3
CDR3 length: 14
D gene: .
clone size: .
V gene: TRBV7-9
CDR3 DNA: TGTGCCAGCAGCCCCAATGGAGGGGCAGATACGCAGTATTTT
CDR3 protein: CASSPNGGADTQYF

J gene: TRBJ1-3
CDR3 length: 14
D gene: TRBD1
clone size: .
V gene: TRBV10-3
CDR3 DNA: TGTGCCATCAGTGGGACAGGGGATGGAAACACCATATATTTT
CDR3 protein: CAISGTGDGNTIYF

J gene: TRBJ2-1
CDR3 length: 16
D gene: .
clone size: .
V gene: TRBV2
CDR3 DNA: TGTGCCAGCAGTGAAAGGCGGCAGGGTTCCTACAATGAGCAGTTCTTC
CDR3 protein: CASSERRQGSYNEQFF

J gene: TRBJ2-5
CDR3 length: 15
D gene: TRBD2
clone size: .
V gene: TRBV29-1
CDR3 DNA: TGCAGCGTTTCGGGACTAGCGGGGGGGACAGAGACCCAGTACTTC
CDR3 protein: CSVSGLAGGTETQYF

J gene: TRBJ2-6
CDR3 length: 18
D gene: TRBD2
clone size: once
V gene: TRBV30
CDR3 DNA: TGTGCCTGGAGTGTAAAGGGAGGGAGATCGGATGGGGCCAACGTCCTGACTTTC
CDR3 protein: CAWSVKGGRSDGANVLTF

J gene: TRBJ1-4
CDR3 length: 12
D gene: .
clone size: .
V gene: TRBV7-9
CDR3 DNA: TGTGCCAGCAGCTGGGGGGACGTTGAACTGTTTTTT
CDR3 protein: CASSWGDVELFF

J gene: TRBJ2-2
CDR3 length: 15
D gene: .
clone size: .
V gene: TRBV18
CDR3 DNA: TGTGCCAGCTCACCACCAGTAAAGGGGTCCGGGGAGCTGTTTTTT
CDR3 protein: CASSPPVKGSGELFF

J gene: TRBJ2-3
CDR3 length: 20
D gene: TRBD2
clone size: .
V gene: TRBV3-1/TRBV3-2
CDR3 DNA: TGTGCCAGCAGCCAAGAAGGGCTGGGAGCGGGGGGCCCAATCGAATATACGCAGTATTTT
CDR3 protein: CASSQEGLGAGGPIEYTQYF

J gene: TRBJ2-7
CDR3 length: 11
D gene: TRBD1
clone size: .
V gene: TRBV3-1/TRBV3-2
CDR3 DNA: TGTGCCAGCAGCCTACAGGGGAAGGAGGCCTTC
CDR3 protein: CASSLQGKEAF

J gene: TRBJ1-6
CDR3 length: 15
D gene: TRBD1
clone size: .
V gene: TRBV15
CDR3 DNA: TGTGCCACCAGCTCAGGGACAGGAGGTAATTCACCCCTCCACTTT
CDR3 protein: CATSSGTGGNSPLHF

J gene: TRBJ1-1
CDR3 length: 14
D gene: .
clone size: .
V gene: TRBV18
CDR3 DNA: TGTGCCAGCTCAAGTCGGCAGGGAAAGACTGAAGCTTTCTTT
CDR3 protein: CASSSRQGKTEAFF

J gene: TRBJ1-2
CDR3 length: 13
D gene: .
clone size: few
V gene: TRBV9
CDR3 DNA: TGTGCCAGCAGCGACCAGGGTGATAATGGCTACACCTTC
CDR3 protein: CASSDQGDNGYTF

J gene: TRBJ1-5
CDR3 length: 14
D gene: TRBD1
clone size: .
V gene: TRBV28
CDR3 DNA: TGTGCCAGCAGTCGGACAGGGGAGGGGCAGCCCCAGCATTTT
CDR3 protein: CASSRTGEGQPQHF

J gene: TRBJ1-6
CDR3 length: 13
D gene: .
clone size: .
V gene: TRBV29-1
CDR3 DNA: TGCAGCGTGGCTGTGGCAGATAATTCACCCCTCCACTTT
CDR3 protein: CSVAVADNSPLHF

J gene: TRBJ2-7
CDR3 length: 12
D gene: .
clone size: .
V gene: TRBV7-2
CDR3 DNA: TGTGCCAGCAGCATTCAGGGAATGGAGCAGTACTTC
CDR3 protein: CASSIQGMEQYF

J gene: TRBJ2-7
CDR3 length: 14
D gene: TRBD1
clone size: .
V gene: TRBV5-1
CDR3 DNA: TGCGCCAGCAGCTACGGGACAGGCACCTACGAGCAGTACTTC
CDR3 protein: CASSYGTGTYEQYF

J gene: TRBJ1-2
CDR3 length: 16
D gene: .
clone size: .
V gene: TRBV15
CDR3 DNA: TGTGCCACCAGCAGAGAGCGGATGTTAACCGACTATGGCTACACCTTC
CDR3 protein: CATSRERMLTDYGYTF

J gene: TRBJ2-4
CDR3 length: 14
D gene: TRBD1
clone size: .
V gene: TRBV2
CDR3 DNA: TGTGCCAGCAGTGCTCAGACAGGGGGCAGCATTCAGTACTTC
CDR3 protein: CASSAQTGGSIQYF

J gene: TRBJ1-2
CDR3 length: 12
D gene: .
clone size: few
V gene: TRBV7-9
CDR3 DNA: TGTGCCAGCAGCCAAGGGGGACGTGGCTACACCTTC
CDR3 protein: CASSQGGRGYTF

J gene: TRBJ1-2
CDR3 length: 13
D gene: TRBD1
clone size: .
V gene: TRBV19
CDR3 DNA: TGTGCCAGTACCAGGGACAGGGGACATGGCTACACCTTC
CDR3 protein: CASTRDRGHGYTF

J gene: TRBJ1-2
CDR3 length: 15
D gene: .
clone size: .
V gene: TRBV21-1
CDR3 DNA: TGTGCCAGCAGCTGTTGGGACAGCATCTACTATGGCTACACCTTC
CDR3 protein: CASSCWDSIYYGYTF

J gene: TRBJ1-1
CDR3 length: 9
D gene: .
clone size: .
V gene: TRBV7-9
CDR3 DNA: TGTGCCAGCAGCTTCAGTGCTTTCTTT
CDR3 protein: CASSFSAFF

J gene: TRBJ1-2
CDR3 length: 14
D gene: TRBD1
clone size: .
V gene: TRBV10-2
CDR3 DNA: TGCGCCAGCAGTCCGCAGGGGGCGGGGTATGGCTACACCTTC
CDR3 protein: CASSPQGAGYGYTF

J gene: TRBJ1-5
CDR3 length: 14
D gene: .
clone size: few
V gene: TRBV4-1
CDR3 DNA: TGCGCCAGCAGCCAAGATCGGTCGTATCAGCCCCAGCATTTT
CDR3 protein: CASSQDRSYQPQHF

J gene: TRBJ1-5
CDR3 length: 14
D gene: .
clone size: .
V gene: TRBV27
CDR3 DNA: TGTGCCAGCAGTCTCTACGGTAGCAATCAGCCCCAGCATTTT
CDR3 protein: CASSLYGSNQPQHF

J gene: TRBJ1-1
CDR3 length: 14
D gene: .
clone size: .
V gene: TRBV5-1
CDR3 DNA: TGCGCCAGCCGTCAAACAACAGGGAACACTGAAGCTTTCTTT
CDR3 protein: CASRQTTGNTEAFF